A selection of T cell receptor beta chains follows, all from one sample in a study of blood T cell repertoires in COVID-19. Assay used: immunoSEQ multiplex PCR; TCRdb lists only in-frame clones, some missing. This sample has some 260,000 clones, with approximately 85% found just once. Input material: peripheral blood. These receptors all stem from a human donor in a cohort sampled during active COVID-19. Each CDR3 is given without its conserved first and last residue. The order of the fields is D gene, clone size, J gene, V gene, CDR3 protein. D genes are given only for firm matches. The size field is filled for only some rows; it gives once, few, many or a size class.

D gene: NA
clone size: NA
J gene: TRBJ2-7
V gene: TRBV19
CDR3 protein: ASSIRDAGEQY

D gene: NA
clone size: NA
J gene: TRBJ1-5
V gene: TRBV19
CDR3 protein: ASRPSRQSYSNQPQH

D gene: NA
clone size: NA
J gene: TRBJ1-1
V gene: TRBV10-3
CDR3 protein: AISGREDTEAF

D gene: NA
clone size: NA
J gene: TRBJ2-7
V gene: TRBV5-5
CDR3 protein: ASSPGGSRVGGEQY

D gene: TRBD2
clone size: NA
J gene: TRBJ2-1
V gene: TRBV11-2
CDR3 protein: ASSSGSGWGEQF

D gene: NA
clone size: NA
J gene: TRBJ2-7
V gene: TRBV9
CDR3 protein: ASSVSQAAGGEQY

D gene: TRBD2
clone size: NA
J gene: TRBJ2-7
V gene: TRBV6-2/TRBV6-3
CDR3 protein: ASSYSSGRVTYEQY

D gene: TRBD2
clone size: NA
J gene: TRBJ2-1
V gene: TRBV6-5
CDR3 protein: ASSASGNGEQF

D gene: NA
clone size: NA
J gene: TRBJ1-4
V gene: TRBV19
CDR3 protein: ASSLGGETNEKLF

D gene: TRBD1
clone size: NA
J gene: TRBJ1-2
V gene: TRBV27
CDR3 protein: ASSLRGRGGYT

D gene: NA
clone size: few
J gene: TRBJ1-2
V gene: TRBV30
CDR3 protein: AWSAGEGYT

D gene: NA
clone size: NA
J gene: TRBJ2-3
V gene: TRBV19
CDR3 protein: ASSSRMQY

D gene: NA
clone size: NA
J gene: TRBJ2-7
V gene: TRBV9
CDR3 protein: ASSVGTAAYEQY

D gene: TRBD1
clone size: once
J gene: TRBJ1-4
V gene: TRBV7-7
CDR3 protein: ASSLGAQGGIEKLF

D gene: TRBD2
clone size: NA
J gene: TRBJ2-5
V gene: TRBV2
CDR3 protein: ASRGLAVGAETQY

D gene: NA
clone size: NA
J gene: TRBJ2-7
V gene: TRBV4-1
CDR3 protein: ASSQDLEEQGRLYEQY

D gene: NA
clone size: NA
J gene: TRBJ2-7
V gene: TRBV12-3/TRBV12-4
CDR3 protein: ASTPGLGYEQY

D gene: NA
clone size: once
J gene: TRBJ1-3
V gene: TRBV10-3
CDR3 protein: AISGQEDTNTIY

D gene: NA
clone size: NA
J gene: TRBJ1-1
V gene: TRBV6-1
CDR3 protein: ASSERGAF

D gene: NA
clone size: NA
J gene: TRBJ1-6
V gene: TRBV3-1/TRBV3-2
CDR3 protein: ASSQQVPSPLH

D gene: TRBD1
clone size: NA
J gene: TRBJ2-3
V gene: TRBV5-1
CDR3 protein: ASSSNIRGQSTDTQY

D gene: NA
clone size: NA
J gene: TRBJ2-7
V gene: TRBV11-2
CDR3 protein: ASRISRAGRFHEQY

D gene: NA
clone size: few
J gene: TRBJ2-7
V gene: TRBV7-2
CDR3 protein: ASSLGLSYEQY

D gene: NA
clone size: NA
J gene: TRBJ1-5
V gene: TRBV28
CDR3 protein: ASSRGGGGQPQH

D gene: TRBD2
clone size: few
J gene: TRBJ2-5
V gene: TRBV7-7
CDR3 protein: ASSRGGETQY

D gene: NA
clone size: NA
J gene: TRBJ1-2
V gene: TRBV19
CDR3 protein: ASSRAGWDYT

D gene: TRBD2
clone size: NA
J gene: TRBJ2-5
V gene: TRBV10-3
CDR3 protein: ATGLAGGETQY

D gene: NA
clone size: NA
J gene: TRBJ1-2
V gene: TRBV30
CDR3 protein: AWASYSSYT

D gene: NA
clone size: NA
J gene: TRBJ1-1
V gene: TRBV7-2
CDR3 protein: ASSSDRNTEAF

D gene: NA
clone size: NA
J gene: TRBJ2-3
V gene: TRBV7-2
CDR3 protein: ASSPLRTDTQY

D gene: TRBD2
clone size: once
J gene: TRBJ2-3
V gene: TRBV6-4
CDR3 protein: ASSVGLRTDTQY

D gene: NA
clone size: NA
J gene: TRBJ1-2
V gene: TRBV10-3
CDR3 protein: AIAPQGNTYGYT

D gene: TRBD1
clone size: NA
J gene: TRBJ1-2
V gene: TRBV5-1
CDR3 protein: ASSLEQGARGYT

D gene: TRBD1
clone size: NA
J gene: TRBJ1-6
V gene: TRBV11-2
CDR3 protein: ASSLGQPSNSPLH

D gene: NA
clone size: NA
J gene: TRBJ1-1
V gene: TRBV7-9
CDR3 protein: ASSPGVEAF

D gene: NA
clone size: NA
J gene: TRBJ2-3
V gene: TRBV27
CDR3 protein: ARSQTSTDTQY

D gene: TRBD1
clone size: NA
J gene: TRBJ1-2
V gene: TRBV24-1
CDR3 protein: ATSDTGGGYT

D gene: TRBD2
clone size: NA
J gene: TRBJ2-7
V gene: TRBV7-8
CDR3 protein: ASSFAAVASGSYEQY

D gene: TRBD1
clone size: NA
J gene: TRBJ2-7
V gene: TRBV6-5
CDR3 protein: ASFGTGASYEQY

D gene: TRBD1
clone size: NA
J gene: TRBJ1-2
V gene: TRBV10-3
CDR3 protein: AISGQGAAGYT

D gene: TRBD1
clone size: NA
J gene: TRBJ1-6
V gene: TRBV6-1
CDR3 protein: ASSEGRQGVAPLH

D gene: NA
clone size: NA
J gene: TRBJ2-5
V gene: TRBV4-3
CDR3 protein: ASSRLLAPEETQY

D gene: NA
clone size: NA
J gene: TRBJ1-1
V gene: TRBV18
CDR3 protein: ASSSQGTLNTEAF

D gene: TRBD2
clone size: few
J gene: TRBJ2-5
V gene: TRBV5-1
CDR3 protein: ASSSSGGEETQY

D gene: TRBD1
clone size: NA
J gene: TRBJ1-2
V gene: TRBV3-1/TRBV3-2
CDR3 protein: ASSPLDRDQGYT

D gene: NA
clone size: NA
J gene: TRBJ2-7
V gene: TRBV6-2/TRBV6-3
CDR3 protein: ASSYELSGGEQY

D gene: NA
clone size: few
J gene: TRBJ2-7
V gene: TRBV29-1
CDR3 protein: SVVTYEQY